This record covers a single T cell receptor (beta chain). Its antigen is unknown. A read error is possible here, since a much larger clone lies one base away. MiXCR, applied by TCRdb to the reads, yields one record per CDR3 protein. The table records about a million distinct CDR3 sequences, approximately 30% of them present only once. This CDR3 is 15 amino acids long. Germline CDR1 SGHVS, CDR2 FNYEAQ. These data originate in a study of T cell repertoires in cytomegalovirus infection. This TCR derives from a human donor in good health (CMV status not recorded). Some clones in this sample may be carry-over from other donors' samples. V usage is TRBV7-6 and J usage is TRBJ1-1; D gene unclear. Sequencing was performed on cultured CD8+ T cells from PBMCs, taken from culture after CMV antigen stimulation. The DNA of the CDR3 is TGTGTCAGCAGCTTAGCAGAGACGGCAGAGACTGAAGCTTTCTTT. This translates into CVSSLAETAETEAFF.